These 20 T cell receptor beta chains came from one sample sequenced in a study of technical replicates of blood from a few donors (dated by TCRdb to the late 2010s). Libraries came from the immunoSEQ multiplex PCR assay. TCRdb limited this immuneACCESS table to in-frame rearrangements with V and J called. A share of clones is missing; checked studies link under half to unresolved V genes, and the rest is unexplained. The sample table records tens of thousands of clones; 94% of these occur just once. Together, the top ten hold about 0.4% of the sample. The sequenced sample consisted of T cells isolated from PBMCs. The receptors come from a human donor in good health.

V and J are TRBV30 and TRBJ2-1, with D uncertain. The CDR3 runs 11 residues. Trimming pared 1 base from V and 7 bases from J, leaving 5 bases between. Germline V gives CDR1 GTSNPN, CDR2 SVGIG (reference sequence). CDR3 DNA sequence: TGTGCCTGGAGTGAGCCTAATGAGCAGTTCTTC. Protein sequence: CAWSEPNEQFF.

This clone was picked up one time. The V and J genes are TRBV10-3 and TRBJ2-7; no clear D gene. This CDR3 spans 11 amino acids. The germline V and J ends were trimmed by 5 bases and 3 bases, with 5 bases remaining between them. The germline CDR1 and CDR2 sequences are ENHRY and SYGVKD. This CDR3 is CAISSVYEQYF. DNA of the CDR3: TGTGCCATCAGTTCAGTCTACGAGCAGTACTTC.

The CDR3, as DNA: TGTGCCAGCAGCCGGGGACAGGGAGCCGACTGGCCTAATGAAAAACTGTTTTTT. Amino acid sequence: CASSRGQGADWPNEKLFF. V gene TRBV5-8 combines with J gene TRBJ1-4; 9 nucleotides match TRBD1. CDR3 length: 18 amino acids. V was pared by 4 bases and J by 3 bases, with 13 bases of the junction left unmatched. Per the germline V gene, CDR1 is SGHTS and CDR2 is YDEGEE.

This clone was counted a single time. V and J are TRBV28 and TRBJ2-5; TRBD2 matches at 7 bases. Germline values: CDR1 MDHEN, CDR2 SYDVKM. The trim removed 3 bases at V and 5 bases at J, leaving 6 bases unmatched. The CDR3 is 14 residues long. The CDR3 bases are TGTGCCAGCAGTTTTGGGGGAGGGCCGGAGACCCAGTACTTC. Its translation: CASSFGGGPETQYF.

This clone has a handful of counts. The chain combines TRBV18 with TRBJ1-1; 7 positions match TRBD1. There are 17 residues in the CDR3. V shed 6 bases, J shed 3 bases, and the junction held 16 bases outside the gene matches. CDR1 KGHSH and CDR2 LQKENI come from the germline V gene. CDR3 in DNA: TGTGCCAGCTCTCTAACAGGGGCCTGGTATGGGGACACTGAAGCTTTCTTT. This sequence encodes CASSLTGAWYGDTEAFF.

This rearrangement joins TRBV6-1 to TRBJ1-3; maybe TRBD1 (6 bases). Deletions cut 8 bases from V and 0 bases from J, with 8 bases between. Germline V gene lookup returns CDR1 MNHNS and CDR2 SASEGT. The length of the CDR3 is 13 residues. For the CDR3, the DNA is TGTGCCAGCGGACAGATCTCTGGAAACACCATATATTTT. It is translated as CASGQISGNTIYF.

This chain joins TRBV28 and TRBJ2-3; no reliable D call. There are 12 residues in the CDR3. Germline-derived CDR1 and CDR2 are MDHEN and SYDVKM. V was cut by 2 bases and J by 4 bases, with 4 bases left in between. This CDR3 reads CASSLLPDTQYF. The DNA of the CDR3 is TGTGCCAGCAGTTTACTTCCAGATACGCAGTATTTT.

The chain links TRBV27 to TRBJ2-7; possible D gene TRBD2, 5 bases. This CDR3 spans 14 amino acids. V lost 2 bases to trimming and J lost 0 bases, with 8 bases between them. Germline V gives CDR1 MNHEY, CDR2 SMNVEV (reference sequence). The CDR3 bases are TGTGCCAGCAGTTTACAACGGGACTCCTACGAGCAGTACTTC. This gives the protein CASSLQRDSYEQYF.

The chain recombines TRBV5-3 with TRBJ2-7; D not certain. TRBV5-3 is an open reading frame, and its role is uncertain. The CDR3 is made up of 10 amino acids. The ends were cut back, 9 bases at V and 7 bases at J, with 11 bases in the middle. CDR3: CAKIPREQYF. DNA of the CDR3: TGTGCCAAAATACCCAGGGAGCAGTACTTC.

The chain is built from TRBV6-5 and TRBJ1-1, with D uncertain. Deletions cut 2 bases from V and 7 bases from J, with 11 bases between. Germline assignment: CDR1 MNHEY and CDR2 SVGAGI. This CDR3 contains 13 residues. CDR3 DNA: TGTGCCAGCAGTTACCCCGAGGGCGTTGAAGCTTTCTTT. Protein product: CASSYPEGVEAFF.

V is TRBV28 and J is TRBJ2-2, with 10 bases identical to TRBD1. J lost 1 base, V lost 2 bases, and 10 bases had no gene match. This CDR3 spans 19 amino acids. Per the germline V gene, CDR1 is MDHEN and CDR2 is SYDVKM. CDR3 coding DNA: TGTGCCAGCAGTTTAGAAAGGGGACAGGGGCTGAGGAACACCGGGGAGCTGTTTTTT. It yields the protein CASSLERGQGLRNTGELFF.

This clone has more than one count but fewer than ten. CDR3 nucleotide sequence: TGCGCCAGCAGCCAACGGACAGGGGCACAGCCCCAGCATTTT. Its translation: CASSQRTGAQPQHF. The V call is TRBV4-1, the J call TRBJ1-5, with 9 nucleotides matching TRBD1. There are 14 residues in the CDR3. The J segment lost 7 bases and the V segment lost 2 bases, leaving 3 bases of the junction unmatched. Per germline, CDR1 MGHRA and CDR2 YSYEKL.

V gene TRBV5-8 combines with J gene TRBJ2-1; the match to TRBD1 covers 8 bases. Germline trimming cut 3 bases from V and 12 bases from J; bases unmatched to any gene: 5. Germline-derived CDR1 and CDR2 are SGHTS and YDEGEE. This CDR3 comprises 12 residues. The chain's CDR3 is CASSWDRSWQFF. The CDR3 region has the DNA TGTGCCAGCAGCTGGGACAGGTCCTGGCAGTTCTTC.

The rearrangement uses TRBV13 and TRBJ2-5; 7 positions match TRBD2. Unmatched junction bases numbered 11, after V lost 1 base and J lost 3 bases. Germline CDR1 reads PRHDT; CDR2 reads FYEKMQ (reference sequence). The CDR3 totals 17 residues. The CDR3 region is CASSLVVAGVTEETQYF. The CDR3 DNA follows: TGTGCCAGCAGCTTAGTAGTTGCGGGAGTGACGGAAGAGACCCAGTACTTC.

The gene calls are TRBV5-1 and TRBJ2-5, with 16 bases matching TRBD2. The junction had 7 bases not matched to a gene; V was cut back by 0 bases and J by 2 bases. The CDR3 consists of 19 residues. Germline V gene sequence: CDR1 SGHRS, CDR2 YFSETQ. The chain's CDR3 is CASSLAPGLAGGVQETQYF. For the CDR3, the DNA is TGCGCCAGCAGCTTGGCCCCGGGACTAGCGGGAGGGGTACAAGAGACCCAGTACTTC.

The V call is TRBV6-6, the J call TRBJ2-1; TRBD2 agrees at 9 bases. The CDR3 loop spans 16 amino acids. J lost 5 bases, V lost 5 bases, and 10 bases had no gene match. CDR1 is MNHNY and CDR2 is SVGAGI in the germline V gene (reference sequence). The CDR3 is CASSVVGLAPNNEQFF. DNA for the CDR3: TGTGCCAGCAGTGTCGTAGGACTAGCGCCCAACAATGAGCAGTTCTTC.

The genes are TRBV18 and TRBJ1-1; D is uncertain. The CDR3 spans 12 residues. Germline V CDR1 and CDR2: KGHSH, LQKENI. V lost 3 bases and J lost 8, with 10 bases in between. CDR3 protein: CASSPLQTEAFF. CDR3 DNA sequence: TGTGCCAGCTCACCGTTGCAGACAGAAGCTTTCTTT.

The chain is built from TRBV5-3 and TRBJ2-3, with TRBD2 matching 12 bases. TRBV5-3 is reported as an ORF; its role is uncertain. The J segment lost 2 bases and the V segment lost 1 base, leaving 11 bases of the junction unmatched. The CDR3 runs to 19 residues. For the CDR3, the DNA is TGTGCCAGAAGCTTGCCTAGCGGGAGGGGGGTGGATATCACAGATACGCAGTATTTT. Protein: CARSLPSGRGVDITDTQYF.

The chain's CDR3 is CSARVSYGYTF. The CDR3 bases are TGCAGTGCTAGAGTCAGCTATGGCTACACCTTC. The chain links TRBV20-1 to TRBJ1-2, with no clear D. Germline V gene data show CDR1 as DFQATT and CDR2 as SNEGSKA (reference sequence). This CDR3 contains 11 residues. The V gene lost 1 base and the J gene lost 4 bases, with 4 bases spanning the gap.

The chain carries TRBV9 and TRBJ2-7; D remains unclear. Germline V gene data show CDR1 as SGDLS and CDR2 as YYNGEE. V lost 0 bases and J lost 1, with 8 bases in between. This CDR3 spans 14 amino acids. The CDR3 DNA is TGTGCCAGCAGCGTAGGCGGTAAATCCTACGAGCAGTACTTC. Translation gives CASSVGGKSYEQYF. Using reference TRBV9 and TRBJ2-7 for the parts outside the CDR3, the full variable domain is DSGVTQTPKHLITATGQRVTLRCSPRSGDLSVYWYQQSLDQGLQFLIQYYNGEERAKGNILERFSAQQFPDLHSELNLSSLELGDSALYFCASSVGGKSYEQYFGPGTRLTVT.